This entry features one T cell receptor (beta chain) sequence. Library preparation (for TCRbeta) was performed with unique molecular identifiers. TCRdb itself ran the PCR reads through MiXCR, one entry per CDR3 protein. The sample includes about 610,000 distinct CDR3 sequences, over 9.5% of them seen just once. Germline assignment: CDR1 MNHEY and CDR2 SMNVEV (reference sequence). The CDR3 spans 13 residues. V was trimmed by 3 bases and J by 8 bases, leaving 13 bases between them. This entry is derived from a study of T-cell reconstitution after alpha-beta-depleted transplantation in children. The sample in question was PBMCs from the stem cell graft donor, obtained from the stem cell graft. This sequence joins TRBV27 and TRBJ1-2; maybe TRBD1 (5 bases). This receptor was identified in a human donor who donated a stem cell graft to a child with acute myeloid leukemia. CDR3 in amino acids: CASSFGVGLGYTF. CDR3 nucleotides: TGTGCCAGCAGTTTTGGGGTGGGACTCGGCTACACCTTC.